Shown below are 22 T cell receptor beta chains from a single sample sequenced in a study of breast tumors, draining lymph nodes, adjacent tissues. In TCRdb, the multiplex PCR reads were re-called with MiXCR into one record per CDR3 protein. The sample shows about 230,000 distinct CDR3 sequences, roughly 30% of them seen only once. The lymph nodes were axillary draining lymph nodes from breast cancer patients. The sample was axillary lymph node tissue. The receptor source for this set is a female donor with breast cancer. Some clones in this sample may be carry-over from other donors' samples.

This clonotype was counted many times. The chain recombines TRBV5-6 with TRBJ1-4, with 7 bases matching TRBD1. Losses at the gene ends were 2 bases for V and 4 bases for J; bases not matched to a gene: 5. The CDR3 is 15 amino acids. The germline V gene has CDR1 SGHDT and CDR2 YYEEEE. CDR3 loop: CASSFRTGNNEKLFF. In DNA, the CDR3 is TGTGCCAGCAGCTTTCGGACAGGAAATAATGAAAAACTGTTTTTT.

V is TRBV2 and J is TRBJ2-1, with 13 positions matching TRBD2. This CDR3 is 16 amino acids long. V was pared by 2 bases and J by 12 bases, with 10 bases of the junction left unmatched. Germline CDR1 reads SNHLY; CDR2 reads FYNNEI. The CDR3 protein is CASSEKTSGRAKVQFF. The CDR3 DNA follows: TGTGCCAGCAGTGAAAAAACTAGCGGGAGGGCCAAGGTGCAGTTCTTC.

At least ten counts were recorded for this clonotype. The V and J genes are TRBV2 and TRBJ1-2, with D perhaps matching TRBD1 (5 bases). In germline, CDR1 is SNHLY, CDR2 FYNNEI. CDR3 length equals 15 residues. V was clipped by 6 bases and J by 10 bases, with 24 bases between them. The CDR3 here is CASSPPGVGVVSYTF. As DNA, the CDR3 is TGTGCCAGCAGCCCCCCGGGGGTGGGGGTGGTATCCTACACCTTC. Supplemented by reference TRBV2 and TRBJ1-2, the full variable domain reads EPEVTQTPSHQVTQMGQEVILRCVPISNHLYFYWYRQILGQKVEFLVSFYNNEISEKSEIFDDQFSVERPDGSNFTLKIRSTKLEDSAMYFCASSPPGVGVVSYTFGSGTRLTVV.

This clonotype was counted only a few times. One base away lies a much larger clone, so this may be a sequencing read error. This rearrangement joins TRBV4-1 to TRBJ2-7; maybe TRBD2 (6 bases). The CDR3 spans 15 residues. Germline V gene data show CDR1 as MGHRA and CDR2 as YSYEKL. CDR3: CASSLTRGSVREQCF. The CDR3 DNA reads TGCGCCAGCAGCCTAACCCGGGGGTCGGTTAGAGAGCAGTGCTTC.

The sample holds many counts of this clonotype. As DNA, the CDR3 is TGTGCCAGCAGAGCCTCGCTAGCGGGGCACAATGAGCAGTTCTTC. It codes for CASRASLAGHNEQFF. The chain employs TRBV6-4 and TRBJ2-1; 9 bases are a match to TRBD2. This CDR3 has 15 residues. Trimming took 6 bases from V and 5 from J; bases not matched to a gene: 8. CDR1 and CDR2 from the germline V gene are MRHNA and SNTAGT.

The chain uses TRBV5-1 and TRBJ2-1; 12 bases map to TRBD2. V lost 7 bases, J lost 7 bases, and 9 bases stayed unmatched. From germline, CDR1 is SGHRS and CDR2 YFSETQ. The CDR3 has 15 residues. CDR3 bases: TGCGCCAGCGGCCCCGGGACTAGCGGGCGGAATGAGCAGTTCTTC. As protein: CASGPGTSGRNEQFF.

This clonotype was counted a few times. As DNA, the CDR3 is TGTGCCAGCAGTCCCAGCGGGAGGGCCGCGTCCGGGGAGCTGTTTTTT. As protein: CASSPSGRAASGELFF. The chain joins TRBV28 to TRBJ2-2, with 10 positions matching TRBD2. V was clipped by 5 bases and J by 6 bases; unmatched bases: 9. Germline V lookup: CDR1 MDHEN, CDR2 SYDVKM. The CDR3 has 16 residues.

The rearrangement joins TRBV24-1 to TRBJ2-5, with D unclear. The CDR3 is 15 amino acids. Trimming took 5 bases from V and 2 from J, leaving 14 bases between them. Germline V CDR1 and CDR2: KGHDR, SFDVKD. The CDR3 reads CATSALLTGQETQYF. The CDR3, as DNA: TGTGCCACCAGTGCCCTCTTGACGGGTCAAGAGACCCAGTACTTC.

The rearrangement uses TRBV5-5 and TRBJ1-3, with D uncertain. The CDR3 contains 15 residues. V dropped 3 bases and J dropped 4 bases, with 14 bases sitting between them. Per the germline V gene, CDR1 is SGHKS and CDR2 is YYEKEE (reference sequence). In DNA, the CDR3 is TGTGCCAGCAGCTACTGGACCTCGCGAGGAAACACCATATATTTT. This gives the protein CASSYWTSRGNTIYF.

In its sample, this clonotype was seen many times. The chain carries TRBV9 and TRBJ2-2; 11 positions match TRBD2. Per the germline V gene, CDR1 is SGDLS and CDR2 is YYNGEE. J gave up 8 bases and V 0 bases, and 3 bases lay outside the gene matches. The length of the CDR3 is 15 residues. In DNA form, the CDR3 reads TGTGCCAGCAGCGTAGAACCTAGCGGGAGGGGGGAGCTGTTTTTT. It translates to CASSVEPSGRGELFF.

This clonotype was recorded at least ten times. This clone may be a read error of a much larger clone one base away. Given the absence of the conserved phenylalanine or tryptophan at the CDR3 end, a read error is likely. CDR3 in DNA: TGTGCCAGCGCGATGGGTCCGGGGGAGACCCAGTACTCC. It translates to CASAMGPGETQYS. This sequence joins TRBV9 and TRBJ2-5; D possibly corresponds to TRBD2 (5 bases). The CDR3 consists of 13 residues. V was cut by 7 bases and J by 5 bases, with 15 bases left in between. Looked up from germline, CDR1 is SGDLS and CDR2 is YYNGEE.

This clonotype was seen repeatedly, ten times or more. This chain connects TRBV14 to TRBJ2-1; 9 nucleotides agree with TRBD2. Germline-derived CDR1 and CDR2 are SGHDN and FVKESK. J gave up 5 bases and V 3 bases, and 8 bases lay outside the gene matches. The CDR3 is 16 amino acids. The CDR3 spells CASSHPRTSAHNEQFF. For the CDR3, the DNA is TGTGCCAGCAGCCATCCAAGGACTAGCGCCCACAATGAGCAGTTCTTC.

The chain employs TRBV14 and TRBJ1-6; tentative D call: TRBD1 (6 bases). Germline lookup yields CDR1 SGHDN and CDR2 FVKESK. The CDR3 covers 15 residues. V lost 5 bases and J lost 6, with 14 bases in between. CDR3 coding DNA: TGTGCCAGCAGCACGGATCAGGGGTTTAATTCACCCCTCCACTTT. Its protein is CASSTDQGFNSPLHF.

This clonotype was observed many times. V is TRBV5-1 and J is TRBJ2-2; D may be TRBD2 (5 bases). Trimming took off 4 bases at V and 7 bases at J, with 14 bases between the two ends. There are 14 residues in the CDR3. Per the germline V gene, CDR1 is SGHRS and CDR2 is YFSETQ. The CDR3 DNA is TGCGCCAGCAGCGGTCTAGCCGGGGTCGGGGAGCTGTTTTTT. Its translation is CASSGLAGVGELFF.

Ten or more counts support this clonotype. The chain carries TRBV7-8 and TRBJ1-2; a weak D match, TRBD1 (5 bases). Germline CDR1 is SGHVS and CDR2 is FQNEAQ. Trimming pared 1 base from V and 5 bases from J, leaving 11 bases between. This CDR3 contains 14 residues. The DNA of the CDR3 is TGTGCCAGCAGCTTAGTTACGGGGCCTTATGGCTACACCTTC. Encoded protein: CASSLVTGPYGYTF.

In the case of this clonotype: A read error may produce the germline difference seen at one junction end. The chain combines TRBV6-1 with TRBJ1-5, with D hard to call. The CDR3 is 14 residues long. CDR1 MNHNS and CDR2 SASEGT come from the germline V gene. The CDR3 nucleotides read TGTGCCAGCAGTGAATTGTTTAGCACTCAGCCCCAGCATTTT. Residues: CASSELFSTQPQHF.

A word on this clonotype: At one of its ends the junction is not consistent with the germline gene, which may arise from a read error. The chain carries TRBV20-1 and TRBJ1-2; D gene ambiguous. Looked up from germline, CDR1 is DFQATT and CDR2 is SNEGSKA (reference sequence). The CDR3 sequence is 12 residues long. This CDR3 is CSAGTATEGSTF. CDR3 DNA sequence: TGCAGTGCTGGTACAGCGACGGAAGGCTCCACCTTC.

As regards this clonotype: The junction differs from germline at one of its ends, possibly a read error. This chain links TRBV6-6 with TRBJ2-1; unclear D gene. Per the germline V gene, CDR1 is MNHNY and CDR2 is SVGAGI (reference sequence). The CDR3 is 13 residues long. CDR3 in amino acids: CASSYSAYKEQFF. The CDR3 DNA is TGTGCCAGCAGTTACTCCGCTTACAAGGAGCAGTTCTTC.

This clonotype was observed many times. The CDR3 DNA sequence: TGTGCCAGCAGTTCGACTTGGGGGGCAACCTCTGGAAACACCATATATTTT. This gives the protein CASSSTWGATSGNTIYF. The chain combines TRBV6-6 with TRBJ1-3; possibly TRBD1 for D (6 bases). The CDR3 covers 17 residues. Germline lookup yields CDR1 MNHNY and CDR2 SVGAGI (reference sequence). V was cut by 4 bases and J by 0 bases, with 16 bases left in between.

Notes on this clonotype: The junction differs from germline at one of its ends, possibly a read error. The V and J genes are TRBV11-2 and TRBJ1-3, with D tentatively TRBD1 (6 bases). Germline CDR1 and CDR2: SGHAT and FQNNGV. CDR3 length: 15 amino acids. The CDR3 DNA sequence: TGCGCCAGCAGCTTACAGGGAGGTGCTGGAAACACCATATATTTT. As protein: CASSLQGGAGNTIYF.

This clonotype has only a few counts. At one of its ends the junction is not consistent with the germline gene, which may arise from a read error. The chain is built from TRBV7-9 and TRBJ2-7; 9 bases match TRBD2. The CDR3 runs to 15 residues. From germline, CDR1 is SEHNR and CDR2 FQNEAQ (reference sequence). Here the CDR3 DNA reads TGTGCCAGCAGCCACTTAGCGGGAGCCACCTACGAGCAGCACTTC. It is translated as CASSHLAGATYEQHF.

V and J are TRBV7-2 and TRBJ1-6, with D unclear. The germline gives CDR1 SGHTA, CDR2 FQGNSA. The CDR3 spans 13 residues. V lost 5 bases and J 10 bases, leaving 12 bases between the germline ends. The CDR3: CASSPQAGSPLHF. The DNA for the CDR3 is TGTGCCAGCAGCCCTCAGGCCGGATCACCCCTCCACTTT.